The TCR beta chain described here comes from a study of blood T cell repertoires in COVID-19. CDR1 is LGHNT, CDR2 FRNRAP, per germline. Trimming removed 6 bases from V and 7 bases from J; junction bases left unmatched: 9. The CDR3 sequence is 14 residues long. In the authors' workflow: The assay estimated nucleated cells by amplifying reference gene primers. TCRdb's table, derived via immunoSEQ multiplex PCR, lists solely in-frame clones and lacks some. For V, J and clone size, that table is used; D and trimming come from the DNA. Of tens of thousands of clones detected, about 88% appear once; the ten largest clones hold 6.5% to 9%.

This receptor was taken from a man in his fifties or sixties with acute or convalescent COVID-19. J is TRBJ2-7 and V is TRBV12-5; 10 nucleotides agree with TRBD1. The material sequenced was peripheral blood. CDR3 region: CASGHRDRGGEQYF. The CDR3 coding sequence is TGTGCTAGTGGCCACCGGGACAGGGGTGGAGAGCAGTACTTC.